This T cell receptor (beta chain) derives from a study of T cells in Graves' hyperthyroidism and ophthalmopathy. The wider study: It was at initial diagnosis, before any treatment, that peripheral blood was collected.

Amplification of TCR beta CDR3 regions used RNA as the template. The TCR CDR3 was amplified in a first-round RT-PCR using the HTBI primer set. TCRdb analysed the multiplex PCR reads with MiXCR anew, one entry per CDR3 protein. Seen here are some 800,000 distinct CDR3 sequences, roughly 40% observed once, and the top ten hold approximately 10%. Stable hyperthyroidism: no ophthalmopathy progression over 18 months of follow-up. Each diagnosis drew on symptoms, thyroxine, TRAb, thyroid ultrasound and orbital computed tomography findings. Out of roughly 9.1 ml of fresh peripheral blood came the PBMCs. The sequenced sample consisted of blood. The TCR originated in a man between 18 and 29 years old with Graves' hyperthyroidism.

CDR3 sequence (DNA): TGTGCCAGCAGTTTAAGTCGGAGGACTAATGAAAAACTGTTTTTT. It yields the protein CASSLSRRTNEKLFF. The V and J genes are TRBV12-3 or TRBV12-4 and TRBJ1-4; no firm D call. The V and J ends lost 2 bases and 2 bases respectively, with 9 bases between them. The CDR3 consists of 15 residues.